The 23 T cell receptor gamma chains reported below all come from one sample, sequenced in a study of gamma-delta chains in newborns, infants, children. TCRdb re-called the reads with CATT. The profile shows several hundred gamma-chain clones, about 40% of them singletons. Material: blood. All receptors derive from a child who was a newborn, infant or young child, either healthy, febrile or measles-vaccinated (not recorded which).

Details on this clone: This likely reflects a read error, since a far larger clone is one base away. This sample includes further DNA sequences coding for the same CDR3. The chain recombines TRGV9 with TRGJP. Since TCRdb gives no J gene, matching the DNA to germline was used here to assign it. The CDR3 consists of 15 residues. V shed 3 bases, J shed 7 bases, and the junction held 3 bases outside the gene matches. Germline CDR1 GITISATS, CDR2 ISYDGTV (reference sequence). CDR3 protein: CALWEQELGKKIKVF. As DNA, the CDR3 is TGTGCCTTGTGGGAGCAGGAGTTGGGCAAAAAAATCAAGGTATTT.

This clone is hyperexpanded. The rearrangement links TRGV3 to TRGJ1 or TRGJ2. No J segment appears in TCRdb, so it was assigned here by matching the sequence to germline. Per germline, CDR1 VTNTFY and CDR2 YDVSTARD (reference sequence). With 0 bases clipped from V and 9 bases from J, the junction kept 5 bases outside the gene matches. The CDR3 extends over 12 amino acids. The CDR3 DNA follows: TGTGCCACCTGGGACAGGCGGATTAAGAAACTCTTT. Protein: CATWDRRIKKLF.

Details on this clone: Given a much more abundant clone one base away, this may be a read error. The chain carries TRGV9 and TRGJP. The J gene was missing in TCRdb and was found by matching the end of the DNA to germline. Germline loops: CDR1 GITISATS, CDR2 ISYDGTV (reference sequence). This CDR3 has 18 residues. CDR3 in amino acids: CALWEVQGQEVGKKIKVF. DNA of the CDR3: TGTGCCTTGTGGGAGGTGCAGGGTCAAGAGGTGGGCAAAAAAATCAAGGTATTT.

The count of this clone is one. A much larger clone lies one base from this, so it may be a read error. The J gene is TRGJP, the V gene TRGV9. No J gene was available from TCRdb, and it was assigned here by a germline match of the DNA. Germline CDR1 reads GITISATS; CDR2 reads ISYDGTV (reference sequence). This CDR3 has 15 amino acids. Unmatched junction bases numbered 11, after V lost 9 bases and J lost 9 bases. CDR3 sequence (DNA): TGTGCCTTGAGGTCAAGGGTGTTGGGCAAAAAAATCAAGGTATTT. As protein: CALRSRVLGKKIKVF.

Sample share makes this clone large. The identical CDR3 is also encoded by other nucleotide sequences in the sample. This chain uses TRGV9 with TRGJP. Assignment of the J gene here rests on matching the DNA to germline, because TCRdb gives none. The CDR3 is 16 amino acids. V gave up 0 bases and J gave up 9 bases; unmatched junction bases: 5. From germline, CDR1 is GITISATS and CDR2 ISYDGTV (reference sequence). The CDR3 DNA reads TGTGCCTTGTGGGAGGTGTTAGGGTTGGGCAAAAAAATCAAGGTATTT. It specifies CALWEVLGLGKKIKVF.

About this clone itself: This may be a read error, as it is one base from a much larger clone. V and J are TRGV9 and TRGJP. TCRdb offers no J gene call, so here the DNA was matched to germline to obtain one. The CDR3 is 17 amino acids. Germline V gene sequence: CDR1 GITISATS, CDR2 ISYDGTV (reference sequence). V shed 0 bases and J 7 bases; nucleotides not matched to a gene: 6. Written as DNA, the CDR3 is TGTGCCTTGTGGGAGGTGCCGCATGAGTTGGGCAAAAAAATCAAGGTATTT. Translation gives CALWEVPHELGKKIKVF.

Points on this clone: A far larger clone is one base from this, pointing to a likely read error. The chain uses TRGV9 and TRGJP. Germline matching of the DNA provided the J gene here, since TCRdb leaves it blank. The germline V gene encodes CDR1 GITISATS and CDR2 ISYDGTV (reference sequence). J lost 5 bases, V lost 3 bases, and 1 base had no gene match. The length of the CDR3 is 15 residues. DNA for the CDR3: TGTGCCTTGTGGGAGAAAGAGTTGGGCAAAAAAATCAAGGTATTT. This sequence encodes CALWEKELGKKIKVF.

By sample share, this clone is large. A read error likely explains this, since a far larger clone differs by one base. Within the sample, other DNA sequences also encode this same CDR3. The chain uses TRGV9 and TRGJP. This CDR3 spans 16 amino acids. Germline-derived CDR1 and CDR2 are GITISATS and ISYDGTV (reference sequence). With 0 bases clipped from V and 6 bases from J, the junction kept 2 bases outside the gene matches. CDR3 in DNA: TGTGCCTTGTGGGAGGTGCTAGAGTTGGGCAAAAAAATCAAGGTATTT. It codes for CALWEVLELGKKIKVF.

As for this clone: This likely stems from a read error, as it lies one base from a far larger clone. This chain uses TRGV9 with TRGJP. The J gene comes from matching the DNA to germline here; TCRdb lacks it. This CDR3 comprises 15 residues. Looked up from germline, CDR1 is GITISATS and CDR2 is ISYDGTV (reference sequence). The CDR3 sequence: CALWEQQLGKKIKVF. The DNA of the CDR3 is TGTGCCTTGTGGGAGCAACAGTTGGGCAAAAAAATCAAGGTATTT.

In its sample, this clone is hyperexpanded. The chain links TRGV2 to TRGJ1 or TRGJ2. The length of the CDR3 is 13 residues. V dropped 0 bases and J dropped 7; count of bases not matched to a gene: 6. CDR1 is EGSNGY, CDR2 YDSYNSKV, per germline. The CDR3 region is CATWDGPGYKKLF. In DNA, the CDR3 is TGTGCCACCTGGGACGGGCCGGGGTATAAGAAACTCTTT.

A few counts support this clone. One base away lies a much larger clone, so this may be a sequencing read error. The rearrangement uses TRGV3 and TRGJP1. The CDR3 is 15 residues long. Germline-derived CDR1 and CDR2 are VTNTFY and YDVSTARD (reference sequence). CDR3 DNA sequence: TGTGCCGCCTGGGACAGGCCTGGCACTGGTTGGTTCAAGATATTT. Translated: CAAWDRPGTGWFKIF.

This clone is classed as hyperexpanded. The chain combines TRGV8 with TRGJP1. Looked up from germline, CDR1 is VENAVY and CDR2 is YDSYNSRV. Germline trimming cut 2 bases from V and 3 bases from J; bases unmatched to any gene: 0. The CDR3 contains 13 residues. Written as DNA, the CDR3 is TGTGCCACCTGGGATACCACTGGTTGGTTCAAGATATTT. Protein: CATWDTTGWFKIF.

A word on this clone: A much larger clone lies one base from this, so it may be a read error. The genes are TRGV2 and TRGJ1 or TRGJ2. TCRdb gives no J gene; it was assigned here by matching the DNA to germline. Germline CDR1 EGSNGY, CDR2 YDSYNSKV. The CDR3 is made up of 17 amino acids. CDR3 loop: CATRDGRQDPNYYKKLF. The CDR3 DNA reads TGTGCCACCCGGGACGGGAGACAGGACCCGAATTATTATAAGAAACTCTTT.

Note on this clone: Given a much more abundant clone one base away, this may be a read error. The chain links TRGV2 to TRGJ1 or TRGJ2. TCRdb is silent on the J gene; assignment here came from matching the DNA to germline. Germline CDR1 reads EGSNGY; CDR2 reads YDSYNSKV. This CDR3 comprises 14 residues. CDR3 loop: CASWDGLSYYKKLF. Written as DNA, the CDR3 is TGTGCCTCCTGGGACGGGCTGAGTTATTATAAGAAACTCTTT.

About this clone: A clone one base away is much larger, so this may be a read error. Other DNA sequences within the sample encode an identical CDR3. The rearrangement uses TRGV2 and TRGJP2. In the absence of a J gene in TCRdb, the DNA was matched to germline to assign it here. Germline lookup yields CDR1 EGSNGY and CDR2 YDSYNSKV. J lost 12 bases, V lost 0 bases, and 13 bases had no gene match. The CDR3 spans 15 residues. CDR3 DNA sequence: TGTGCCACCTGGGACGGGCTAGTCCCCTCGGGGATCAAGACGTTT. Its protein is CATWDGLVPSGIKTF.

The table lists this clone with a few counts. The chain recombines TRGV9 with TRGJP. There are 16 residues in the CDR3. The V segment lost 2 bases and the J segment 6 bases; nucleotides outside the gene matches: 4. Looked up from germline, CDR1 is GITISATS and CDR2 is ISYDGTV (reference sequence). For the CDR3, the DNA is TGTGCCTTGTGGGAGGCACTAGAGTTGGGCAAAAAAATCAAGGTATTT. It yields the protein CALWEALELGKKIKVF.

By frequency in the sample, this clone is large. The chain employs TRGV9 and TRGJP. TCRdb offers no J gene call, so here the DNA was matched to germline to obtain one. From germline, CDR1 is GITISATS and CDR2 ISYDGTV (reference sequence). The CDR3 sequence is 13 residues long. Unmatched junction bases numbered 0, after V lost 0 bases and J lost 13 bases. In DNA form, the CDR3 reads TGTGCCTTGTGGGAGGTGGGCAAAAAAATCAAGGTATTT. Its protein is CALWEVGKKIKVF.

This clone occurred once. A clone one base away is much larger, so this may be a read error. The V gene remains uncalled, whereas the J gene is TRGJ1 or TRGJ2. The CDR3 is 14 residues long. CDR3 sequence reads: CATWDTPPYYKKLF. The CDR3 DNA is TGTGCCACCTGGGATACCCCCCCATATTATAAGAAGCTCTTT.

Worth noting for this clone: This likely traces to a read error, being one base from a far larger clone. The V gene is TRGV3, the J gene TRGJP2. Because TCRdb records no J gene, it was assigned here through a match of the DNA to germline. The germline CDR1 and CDR2 sequences are VTNTFY and YDVSTARD (reference sequence). This CDR3 contains 17 residues. The CDR3: CATWDRHGNSGDWIKTF. DNA for the CDR3: TGTGCCACCTGGGACAGGCACGGAAATAGTGGTGATTGGATCAAGACGTTT.

A note on this clone: A much larger clone differs from this one at a single base, so this may be a read error. The CDR3 DNA reads TGTGCCACCTTGGACGGGTATAAGAAACTCTTT. This encodes CATLDGYKKLF. The rearrangement uses TRGV2 and TRGJ1 or TRGJ2. Per the germline V gene, CDR1 is EGSNGY and CDR2 is YDSYNSKV. This CDR3 region has 11 residues.

This clone has a handful of counts. V is TRGV8 and J is TRGJP1. This CDR3 region has 12 residues. Losses at the gene ends were 10 bases for V and 1 base for J; bases not matched to a gene: 3. Germline assignment: CDR1 VENAVY and CDR2 YDSYNSRV. The CDR3 DNA is TGTGCCACATGTACCACTGGTTGGTTCAAGATATTT. Its protein product is CATCTTGWFKIF.

This clone rates as large. The rearrangement links TRGV9 to TRGJP. CDR3 size: 15 residues. Germline CDR1 is GITISATS and CDR2 is ISYDGTV (reference sequence). V gave up 3 bases and J gave up 12 bases; unmatched junction bases: 8. The CDR3 sequence: CALWEPRRGKKIKVF. Here the CDR3 DNA reads TGTGCCTTGTGGGAGCCCAGAAGGGGCAAAAAAATCAAGGTATTT.

This clone was detected only once. A much larger clonotype is one base distant, so this may be a read error. This sequence joins TRGV8 and TRGJ1 or TRGJ2. Here the J gene came from matching the DNA to germline, since TCRdb omits it. The CDR3 has 14 residues. Germline V gives CDR1 VENAVY, CDR2 YDSYNSRV. CDR3 sequence (DNA): TGTGCCACCGGGGATACCCCCCCATATTATAAGAAACTCTTT. Amino acid sequence: CATGDTPPYYKKLF.